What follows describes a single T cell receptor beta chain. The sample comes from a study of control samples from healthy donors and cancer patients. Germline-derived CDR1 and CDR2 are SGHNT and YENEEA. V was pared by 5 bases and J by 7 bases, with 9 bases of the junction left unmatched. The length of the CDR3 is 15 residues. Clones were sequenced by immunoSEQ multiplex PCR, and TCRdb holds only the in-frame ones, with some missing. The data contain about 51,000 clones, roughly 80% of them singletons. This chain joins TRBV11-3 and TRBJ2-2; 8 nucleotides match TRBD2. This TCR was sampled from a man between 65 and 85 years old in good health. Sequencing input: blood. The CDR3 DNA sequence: TGTGCCAGCAGCCCGGAGGGACTAGAGGTCGGGGAGCTGTTTTTT. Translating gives CASSPEGLEVGELFF.